This T cell receptor (beta chain) emerged from a study of T cell repertoires in ileal Crohn's disease. V dropped 8 bases and J dropped 5; count of bases not matched to a gene: 10. This CDR3 is 14 amino acids long. Germline CDR1 is MDHEN and CDR2 is SYDVKM. For this clone: Its matching antigen is unknown.

Using immunoSEQ multiplex PCR, the repertoire was profiled, and TCRdb retains in-frame clones only, with some absent. The sample includes around 8,800 clones, about 80% of them seen just once. The study, taken as a whole, reports: Clonal expansions were more frequent in active smokers than non-smokers at surgery.

The TCR sequence derives from an adult with Crohn's disease. The chain has TRBV28 and TRBJ2-7, with 9 bases aligning to TRBD1. The sample consisted of ileal tissue. The CDR3 DNA is TGTGCCAGCCGTTGGGACAGGGTTAGCAACGAGCAGTACTTC. This sequence encodes CASRWDRVSNEQYF.